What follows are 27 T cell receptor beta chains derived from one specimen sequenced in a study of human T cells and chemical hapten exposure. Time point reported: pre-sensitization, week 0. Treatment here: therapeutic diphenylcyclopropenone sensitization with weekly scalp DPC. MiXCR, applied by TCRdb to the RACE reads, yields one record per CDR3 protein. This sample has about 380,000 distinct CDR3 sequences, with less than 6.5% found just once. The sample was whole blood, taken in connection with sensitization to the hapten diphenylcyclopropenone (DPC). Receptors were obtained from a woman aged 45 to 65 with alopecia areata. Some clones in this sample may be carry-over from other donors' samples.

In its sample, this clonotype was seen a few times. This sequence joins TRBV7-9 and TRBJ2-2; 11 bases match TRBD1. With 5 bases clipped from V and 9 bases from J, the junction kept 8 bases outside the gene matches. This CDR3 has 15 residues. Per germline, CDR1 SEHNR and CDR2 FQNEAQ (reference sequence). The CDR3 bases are TGTGCCAGCAGCCCCGGACAGGGGGCTTGGCGGGAGCTGTTTTTT. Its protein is CASSPGQGAWRELFF. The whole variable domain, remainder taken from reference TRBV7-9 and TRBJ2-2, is DTGVSQNPRHKITKRGQNVTFRCDPISEHNRLYWYRQTLGQGPEFLTYFQNEAQLEKSRLLSDRFSAERPKGSFSTLEIQRTEQGDSAMYLCASSPGQGAWRELFFGEGSRLTVL.

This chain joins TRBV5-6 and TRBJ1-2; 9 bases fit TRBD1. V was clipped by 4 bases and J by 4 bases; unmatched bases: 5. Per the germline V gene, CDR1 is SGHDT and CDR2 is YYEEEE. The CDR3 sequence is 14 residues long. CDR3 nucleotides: TGTGCCAGCAGCAAGGACAGGGGAATCTATGGCTACACCTTC. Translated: CASSKDRGIYGYTF.

The CDR3, as DNA: TGTGCCAGCAGTTCAGGGACAGGGGGATACACTGAAGCTTTCTTT. Translated, it gives CASSSGTGGYTEAFF. The genes are TRBV27 and TRBJ1-1, with 11 bases matching TRBD1. The CDR3 has 15 amino acids. The trim removed 4 bases at V and 3 bases at J, leaving 4 bases unmatched. In germline, CDR1 is MNHEY, CDR2 SMNVEV (reference sequence).

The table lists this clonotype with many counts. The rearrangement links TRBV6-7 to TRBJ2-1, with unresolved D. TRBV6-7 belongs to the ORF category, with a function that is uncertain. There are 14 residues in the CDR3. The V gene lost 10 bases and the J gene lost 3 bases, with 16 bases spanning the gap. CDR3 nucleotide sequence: TGTGCCACCCCTGTTTGGCCATTCTACAATGAGCAGTTCTTC. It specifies CATPVWPFYNEQFF.

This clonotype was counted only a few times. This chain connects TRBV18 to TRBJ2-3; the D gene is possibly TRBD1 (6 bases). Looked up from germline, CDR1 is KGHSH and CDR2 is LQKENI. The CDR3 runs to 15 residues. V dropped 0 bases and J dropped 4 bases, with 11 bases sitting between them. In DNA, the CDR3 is TGTGCCAGCTCACCACCGAGCAGGGGCGCAGATACGCAGTATTTT. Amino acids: CASSPPSRGADTQYF.

The CDR3 loop reads CSVETSGQQFF. CDR3 DNA sequence: TGCAGCGTCGAGACTAGCGGGCAGCAGTTCTTC. V gene TRBV29-1 combines with J gene TRBJ2-1; 10 positions agree with TRBD2. This CDR3 has 11 residues. CDR1 is SQVTM and CDR2 is ANQGSEA in the germline V gene. The V segment lost 6 bases and the J segment 11 bases; nucleotides outside the gene matches: 4.

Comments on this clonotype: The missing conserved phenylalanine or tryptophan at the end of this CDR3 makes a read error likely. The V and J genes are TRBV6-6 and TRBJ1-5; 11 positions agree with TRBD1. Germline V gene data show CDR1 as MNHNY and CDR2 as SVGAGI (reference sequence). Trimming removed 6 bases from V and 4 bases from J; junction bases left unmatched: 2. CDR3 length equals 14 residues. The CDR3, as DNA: TGTGCCAGCAGGGGACAGGGGGTTAATCAGCCCCAGCATTTG. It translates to CASRGQGVNQPQHL.

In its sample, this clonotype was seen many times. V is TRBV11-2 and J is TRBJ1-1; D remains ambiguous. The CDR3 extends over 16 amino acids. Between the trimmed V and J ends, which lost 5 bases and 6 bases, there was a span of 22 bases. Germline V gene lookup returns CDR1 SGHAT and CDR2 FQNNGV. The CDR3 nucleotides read TGTGCCAGCAGCCACGCGGTGGTTATAGGCTTCCCTGAAGCTTTCTTT. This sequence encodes CASSHAVVIGFPEAFF.

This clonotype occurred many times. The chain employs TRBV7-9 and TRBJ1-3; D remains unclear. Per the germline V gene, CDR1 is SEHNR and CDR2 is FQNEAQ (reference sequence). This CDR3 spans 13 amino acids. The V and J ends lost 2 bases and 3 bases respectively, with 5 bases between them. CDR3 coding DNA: TGTGCCAGCAGCTTATTATATGGAAACACCATATATTTT. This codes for CASSLLYGNTIYF.

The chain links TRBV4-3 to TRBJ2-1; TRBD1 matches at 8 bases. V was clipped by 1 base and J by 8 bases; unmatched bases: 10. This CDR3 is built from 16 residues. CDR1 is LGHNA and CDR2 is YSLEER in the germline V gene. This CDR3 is CASSQGAGGSNDEQFF. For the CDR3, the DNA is TGCGCCAGCAGCCAAGGGGCAGGGGGCTCTAACGATGAGCAGTTCTTC.

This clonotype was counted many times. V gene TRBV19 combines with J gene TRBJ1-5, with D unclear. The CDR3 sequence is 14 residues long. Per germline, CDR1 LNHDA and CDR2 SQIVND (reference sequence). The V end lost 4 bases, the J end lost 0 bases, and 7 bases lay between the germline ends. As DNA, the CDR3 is TGTGCCAGTAGTAACCTTTTTAGCAATCAGCCCCAGCATTTT. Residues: CASSNLFSNQPQHF.

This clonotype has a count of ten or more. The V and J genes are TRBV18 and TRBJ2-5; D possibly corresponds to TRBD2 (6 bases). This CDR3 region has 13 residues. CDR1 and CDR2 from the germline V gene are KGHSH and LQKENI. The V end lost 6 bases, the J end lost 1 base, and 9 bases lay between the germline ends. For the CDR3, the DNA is TGTGCCAGCTCGGGGGGACCCCAAGAGACCCAGTACTTC. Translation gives CASSGGPQETQYF.

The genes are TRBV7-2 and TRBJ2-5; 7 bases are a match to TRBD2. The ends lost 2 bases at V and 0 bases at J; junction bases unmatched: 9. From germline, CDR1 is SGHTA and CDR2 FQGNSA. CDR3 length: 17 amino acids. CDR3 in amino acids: CASSLPGGGANQETQYF. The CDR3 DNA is TGTGCCAGCAGCTTACCGGGAGGCGGGGCAAACCAAGAGACCCAGTACTTC.

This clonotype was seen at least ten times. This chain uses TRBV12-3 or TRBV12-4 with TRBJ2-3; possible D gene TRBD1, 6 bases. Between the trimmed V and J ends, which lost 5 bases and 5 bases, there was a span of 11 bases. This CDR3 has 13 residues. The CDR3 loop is CASSPGVVDTQYF. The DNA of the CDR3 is TGTGCCAGCAGTCCAGGGGTTGTAGATACGCAGTATTTT.

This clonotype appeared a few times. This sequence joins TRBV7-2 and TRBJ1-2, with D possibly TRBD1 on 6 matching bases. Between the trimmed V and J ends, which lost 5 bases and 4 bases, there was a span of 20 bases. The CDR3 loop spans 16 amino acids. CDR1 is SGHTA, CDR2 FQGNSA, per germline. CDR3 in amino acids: CASSKNSQGSGYGYTF. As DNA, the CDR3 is TGTGCCAGCAGCAAAAACTCGCAGGGGAGTGGCTATGGCTACACCTTC.

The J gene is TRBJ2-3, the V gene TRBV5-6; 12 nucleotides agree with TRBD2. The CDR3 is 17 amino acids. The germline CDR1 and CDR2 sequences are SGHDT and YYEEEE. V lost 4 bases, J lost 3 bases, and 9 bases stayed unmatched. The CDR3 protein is CASSQPLAGGLTDTQYF. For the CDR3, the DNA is TGTGCCAGCAGCCAGCCCCTAGCGGGGGGGCTAACAGATACGCAGTATTTT. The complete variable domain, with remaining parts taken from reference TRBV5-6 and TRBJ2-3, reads DAGVTQSPTHLIKTRGQQVTLRCSPKSGHDTVSWYQQALGQGPQFIFQYYEEEERQRGNFPDRFSGHQFPNYSSELNVNALLLGDSALYLCASSQPLAGGLTDTQYFGPGTRLTVL.

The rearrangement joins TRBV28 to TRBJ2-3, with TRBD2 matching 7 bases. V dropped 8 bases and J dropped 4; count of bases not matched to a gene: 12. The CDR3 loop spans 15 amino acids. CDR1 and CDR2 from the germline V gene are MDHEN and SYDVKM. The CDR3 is CASGHGGSPPDTQYF. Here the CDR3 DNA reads TGTGCCAGCGGACACGGCGGGAGCCCGCCAGATACGCAGTATTTT.

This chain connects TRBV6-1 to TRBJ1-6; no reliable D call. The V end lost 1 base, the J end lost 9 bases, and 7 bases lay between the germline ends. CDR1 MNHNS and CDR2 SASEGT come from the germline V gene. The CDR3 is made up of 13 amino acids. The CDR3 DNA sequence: TGTGCCAGCAGTGAAGTTGAGGCTTCACCCCTCCACTTT. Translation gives CASSEVEASPLHF.

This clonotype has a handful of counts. The CDR3 region is CASSLEGGASNEQFF. The CDR3 nucleotides are TGTGCCAGCAGTTTGGAAGGGGGGGCCAGCAATGAGCAGTTCTTC. The gene calls are TRBV27 and TRBJ2-1; tentative D call: TRBD2 (7 bases). Germline values: CDR1 MNHEY, CDR2 SMNVEV (reference sequence). The germline V and J ends were trimmed by 3 bases and 6 bases, with 15 bases remaining between them. The CDR3 covers 15 residues.

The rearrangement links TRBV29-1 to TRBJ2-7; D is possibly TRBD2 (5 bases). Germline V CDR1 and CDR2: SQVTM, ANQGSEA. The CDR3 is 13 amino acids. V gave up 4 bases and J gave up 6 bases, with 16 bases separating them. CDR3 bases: TGCAGCGTTGTGGAGCTCAGAGGAGGCGAGCAGTACTTC. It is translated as CSVVELRGGEQYF.

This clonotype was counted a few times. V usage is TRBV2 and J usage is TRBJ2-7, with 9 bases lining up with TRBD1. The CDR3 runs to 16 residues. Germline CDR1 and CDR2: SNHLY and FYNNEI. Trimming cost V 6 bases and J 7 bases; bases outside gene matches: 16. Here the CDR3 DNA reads TGTGCCAGCAGCGTCACCCGGGACAGGGCAGAGTGGGAGCAGTACTTC. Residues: CASSVTRDRAEWEQYF.

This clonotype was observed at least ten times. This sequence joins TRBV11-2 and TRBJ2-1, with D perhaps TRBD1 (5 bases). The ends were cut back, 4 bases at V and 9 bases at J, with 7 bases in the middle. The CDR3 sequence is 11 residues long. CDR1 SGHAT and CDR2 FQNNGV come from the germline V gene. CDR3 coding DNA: TGTGCCAGCAGCTCGACAGCTGAGCAGTTCTTC. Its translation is CASSSTAEQFF.

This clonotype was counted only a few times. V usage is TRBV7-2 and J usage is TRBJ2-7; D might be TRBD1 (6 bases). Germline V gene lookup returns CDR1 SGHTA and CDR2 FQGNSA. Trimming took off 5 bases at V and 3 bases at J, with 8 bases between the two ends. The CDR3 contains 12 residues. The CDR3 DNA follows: TGTGCCAGCAGCCGGACAGTCTACGAGCAGTACTTC. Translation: CASSRTVYEQYF. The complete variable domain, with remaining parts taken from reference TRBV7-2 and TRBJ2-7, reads GAGVSQSPSNKVTEKGKDVELRCDPISGHTALYWYRQSLGQGLEFLIYFQGNSAPDKSGLPSDRFSAERTGGSVSTLTIQRTQQEDSAVYLCASSRTVYEQYFGPGTRLTVT.

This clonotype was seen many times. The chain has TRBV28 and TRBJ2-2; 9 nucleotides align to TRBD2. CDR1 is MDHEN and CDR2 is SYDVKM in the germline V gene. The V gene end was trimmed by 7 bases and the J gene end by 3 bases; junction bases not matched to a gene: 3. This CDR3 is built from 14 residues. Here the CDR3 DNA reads TGTGCCAGCACCCAGCGGGGGGACACCGGGGAGCTGTTTTTT. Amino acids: CASTQRGDTGELFF.

The CDR3 loop is CATSIPGTGVRQPQHF. The CDR3 region has the DNA TGTGCCACCAGCATACCCGGGACAGGGGTTCGTCAGCCCCAGCATTTT. The chain uses TRBV15 and TRBJ1-5; 10 nucleotides match TRBD1. After removal of 4 bases from V and 6 bases from J, the junction contained 9 bases not matched to a gene. The germline V gene encodes CDR1 LNHNV and CDR2 YYDKDF (reference sequence). CDR3 length: 16 amino acids. Full variable domain (missing parts from reference TRBV15 and TRBJ1-5): DAMVIQNPRYQVTQFGKPVTLSCSQTLNHNVMYWYQQKSSQAPKLLFHYYDKDFNNEADTPDNFQSRRPNTSFCFLDIRSPGLGDTAMYLCATSIPGTGVRQPQHFGDGTRLSIL.

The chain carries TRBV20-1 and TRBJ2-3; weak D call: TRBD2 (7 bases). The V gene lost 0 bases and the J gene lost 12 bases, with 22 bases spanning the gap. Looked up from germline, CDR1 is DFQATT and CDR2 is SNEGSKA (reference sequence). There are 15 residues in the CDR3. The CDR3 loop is CSARDRHGGPPPQYF. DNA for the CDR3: TGCAGTGCTAGAGATCGACACGGGGGGCCCCCGCCTCAGTATTTT.

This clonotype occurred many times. The CDR3 coding sequence is TGTGCCAGCAGTTCCCCTCAGCCCGGGGCCAACGTCCTGACTTTC. Translated, it gives CASSSPQPGANVLTF. The genes are TRBV27 and TRBJ2-6; D unclear. The CDR3 contains 15 residues. The germline V gene encodes CDR1 MNHEY and CDR2 SMNVEV (reference sequence). The V end lost 4 bases, the J end lost 4 bases, and 11 bases lay between the germline ends. Full variable domain (remainder filled in from reference TRBV27 and TRBJ2-6): EAQVTQNPRYLITVTGKKLTVTCSQNMNHEYMSWYRQDPGLGLRQIYYSMNVEVTDKGDVPEGYKVSRKEKRNFPLILESPSPNQTSLYFCASSSPQPGANVLTFGAGSRLTVL.